This is a list of T cell receptor beta chains from one sample in a study of blood T cells in healthy people across ages. MiXCR, run by TCRdb on the 5' RACE reads, gives a single entry per CDR3 protein. The repertoire holds about 800,000 distinct CDR3 sequences, roughly 25% seen once, with under 4.5% in the top ten. This same sample was also part of a study on T cells of mothers and their children.

Sequenced: blood. Every receptor here comes from a boy aged 5-17 years in good health. The CDR3 runs from the conserved cysteine through the conserved F or W. Fields, in order: J gene, clone size, D gene, V gene, CDR3 DNA, CDR3 protein. A D gene is named only where the DNA matches it firmly. Clone sizes are given selectively: once, few, many, or a class where the clone is expanded.

TRBJ2-7,.,TRBD2,TRBV11-2,TGTGCCAGCAGCTCCACGCCGGGGACTAGCGGGTACGAGCAGTACTTC,CASSSTPGTSGYEQYF
TRBJ1-5,.,TRBD1,TRBV20-1,TGCAGTGCTAGAGATCATGGACAGGGGGCGAGGGGCAATCAGCCCCAGCATTTT,CSARDHGQGARGNQPQHF
TRBJ2-1,.,TRBD2,TRBV20-1,TGCAGTGCTAGATCCATCTTAGAGGGAGGGCCCTACAATGAGCAGTTCTTC,CSARSILEGGPYNEQFF
TRBJ2-1,.,.,TRBV4-1,TGCGCCAGCAGCCAAGATTGGGGGGACAATGAGCAGTTCTTC,CASSQDWGDNEQFF
TRBJ2-1,few,.,TRBV6-5,TGTGCCAGCAGTGGCATGGACCTAGGCGGGGATGAGCAGTTCTTC,CASSGMDLGGDEQFF
TRBJ2-1,.,TRBD1,TRBV28,TGTGCCAGCAAATCCCGGGACAGGACCAACTTC,CASKSRDRTNF
TRBJ2-7,many,TRBD2,TRBV20-1,TGCAGTGCCGCGACTAGCGGGGGCTACGAGCAGTACTTC,CSAATSGGYEQYF
TRBJ1-1,.,TRBD1,TRBV28,TGTGCCAGCATCGGGTGGGGGGCAGGGGGCTTCGGCACTGAAGCTTTCTTT,CASIGWGAGGFGTEAFF
TRBJ1-5,.,TRBD1,TRBV20-1,TGCAGTGCTAGACAGTACAGGGGATTCAATCAGCCCCAGCATTTT,CSARQYRGFNQPQHF
TRBJ2-7,.,TRBD1,TRBV7-6,TGTGCCAGCAGCGATCGGGACAGGACAAACTACGAGCAGTACTTC,CASSDRDRTNYEQYF
TRBJ1-2,.,.,TRBV29-1,TGCAGCGTTCGAAGGGGGGATGGTGGCTACACCTTC,CSVRRGDGGYTF
TRBJ2-5,many,.,TRBV21-1,TGTGCCAGCAGCAAGGCCTCGGGAGGAAGAGAGACCCAGTACTTC,CASSKASGGRETQYF
TRBJ1-2,.,TRBD1,TRBV24-1,TGTGCCACCAGTGGACGGACAGGTCTGAGCTATGGCTACACCTTC,CATSGRTGLSYGYTF